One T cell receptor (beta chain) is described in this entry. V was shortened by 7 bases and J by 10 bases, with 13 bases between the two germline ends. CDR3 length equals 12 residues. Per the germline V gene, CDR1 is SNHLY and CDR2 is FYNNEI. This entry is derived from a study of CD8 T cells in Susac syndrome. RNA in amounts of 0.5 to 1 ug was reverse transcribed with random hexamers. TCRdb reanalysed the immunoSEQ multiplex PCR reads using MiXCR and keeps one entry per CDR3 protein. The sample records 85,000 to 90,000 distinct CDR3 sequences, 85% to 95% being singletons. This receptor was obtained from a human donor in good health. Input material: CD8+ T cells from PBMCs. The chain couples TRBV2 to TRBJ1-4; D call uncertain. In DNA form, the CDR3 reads TGTGCCAGCATGGACGTGGATGGAAAACTGTTTTTT. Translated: CASMDVDGKLFF. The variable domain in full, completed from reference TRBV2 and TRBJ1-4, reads EPEVTQTPSHQVTQMGQEVILRCVPISNHLYFYWYRQILGQKVEFLVSFYNNEISEKSEIFDDQFSVERPDGSNFTLKIRSTKLEDSAMYFCASMDVDGKLFFGSGTQLSVL.